The 23 T cell receptor beta chains presented below share a single source sample, sequenced in a study of blood T cell repertoires in COVID-19. Sequencing was performed with immunoSEQ multiplex PCR; in TCRdb, only in-frame clones are kept and a portion is missing. The sample has 40,000 to 50,000 clones; about 88% are singletons. Sequenced input: peripheral blood. Receptors were obtained from a man between 40 and 49 years old with active COVID-19.

The rearrangement uses TRBV2 and TRBJ2-1; 9 bases fit TRBD2. CDR3 length: 15 residues. Germline V gene lookup returns CDR1 SNHLY and CDR2 FYNNEI. Trimming removed 9 bases from V and 10 bases from J; junction bases left unmatched: 16. The CDR3 region has the DNA TGTGCCAGGGACTTAGCGGGAGTTAATCGTTGGGAGCAGTTCTTC. It specifies CARDLAGVNRWEQFF. Combining the CDR3 with reference TRBV2 and TRBJ2-1 gives the whole variable domain EPEVTQTPSHQVTQMGQEVILRCVPISNHLYFYWYRQILGQKVEFLVSFYNNEISEKSEIFDDQFSVERPDGSNFTLKIRSTKLEDSAMYFCARDLAGVNRWEQFFGPGTRLTVL.

In this sample, this clone turned up a few times. The V and J genes are TRBV27 and TRBJ1-5; the D gene is possibly TRBD1 (5 bases). From germline, CDR1 is MNHEY and CDR2 SMNVEV (reference sequence). V was clipped by 3 bases and J by 4 bases, with 7 bases between them. This CDR3 spans 13 amino acids. The CDR3 sequence is CASSFRANQPQHF. The CDR3 coding sequence is TGTGCCAGCAGTTTCAGGGCTAATCAGCCCCAGCATTTT.

There are a few counts of this clone. This chain uses TRBV9 with TRBJ1-2; 11 bases line up with TRBD1. The germline V gene has CDR1 SGDLS and CDR2 YYNGEE. Trimming cost V 4 bases and J 6 bases; bases outside gene matches: 11. This CDR3 is built from 16 residues. The CDR3 DNA follows: TGTGCCAGCAGCCCCCGGACAGGGGGCGATTTGGATGGCTACACCTTC. The encoded protein is CASSPRTGGDLDGYTF.

The CDR3 region is CASRATGDGSNQPQHF. CDR3 bases: TGTGCCAGTAGAGCGACAGGGGATGGTAGCAATCAGCCCCAGCATTTT. This sequence joins TRBV19 and TRBJ1-5; 8 bases line up with TRBD1. Germline-derived CDR1 and CDR2 are LNHDA and SQIVND (reference sequence). The CDR3 spans 16 residues. V trimming: 6 bases; J trimming: 0 bases; junction bases outside the gene matches: 7.

This clone appeared once. The junction departs from germline at one end; a sequencing error may be responsible. The CDR3, as DNA: TGTGCTAGCAGCTCCGACAGGGGAAACGAGCAGTACTTC. Its translation: CASSSDRGNEQYF. The chain joins TRBV7-7 to TRBJ2-7; 8 positions match TRBD1. The length of the CDR3 is 13 residues. CDR1 is SSHAT, CDR2 FNYEAQ, per germline (reference sequence). The whole variable domain, remainder taken from reference TRBV7-7 and TRBJ2-7, is GAGVSQSPRYKVTKRGQDVTLRCDPISSHATLYWYQQALGQGPEFLTYFNYEAQPDKSGLPSDRFSAERPEGSISTLTIQRTEQRDSAMYRCASSSDRGNEQYFGPGTRLTVT.

The chain carries TRBV20-1 and TRBJ1-6, with D possibly being TRBD1 (6 bases). In germline, CDR1 is DFQATT, CDR2 SNEGSKA (reference sequence). The V end lost 3 bases, the J end lost 3 bases, and 21 bases lay between the germline ends. This CDR3 region has 18 residues. CDR3: CSASRGGGSGLYNSPLHF. The CDR3 region has the DNA TGCAGTGCTAGTCGGGGTGGGGGCTCGGGCCTCTATAATTCACCCCTCCACTTT.

The chain employs TRBV27 and TRBJ1-2, with 7 nucleotides matching TRBD1. Per the germline V gene, CDR1 is MNHEY and CDR2 is SMNVEV (reference sequence). V shed 6 bases, J shed 6 bases, and the junction held 13 bases outside the gene matches. The CDR3 length is 15 residues. The CDR3 DNA sequence: TGTGCCAGCAGCCCCCGACTTAGGACAGGCCATGGCTACACCTTC. Its translation: CASSPRLRTGHGYTF.

The chain employs TRBV2 and TRBJ2-1, with 7 bases fitting TRBD2. Germline V lookup: CDR1 SNHLY, CDR2 FYNNEI. V dropped 3 bases and J dropped 0; count of bases not matched to a gene: 2. The CDR3 length is 15 residues. The CDR3 loop is CASSDSGGSYNEQFF. The CDR3 DNA reads TGTGCCAGCAGTGATTCGGGGGGCTCCTACAATGAGCAGTTCTTC.

The CDR3 sequence is CASSFPWTAKPGLKTYEQYF. For the CDR3, the DNA is TGTGCCAGCAGTTTCCCTTGGACAGCTAAGCCAGGATTAAAAACCTACGAGCAGTACTTC. This sequence joins TRBV28 and TRBJ2-7; a weak D match, TRBD1 (6 bases). With 3 bases removed from V and 2 bases from J, the gap between germline ends came to 29 bases. CDR1 is MDHEN, CDR2 SYDVKM, per germline. CDR3 length equals 20 residues.

V usage is TRBV18 and J usage is TRBJ2-5; a possible D gene is TRBD1 (6 bases). V was trimmed by 3 bases and J by 6 bases, leaving 14 bases between them. Germline V gives CDR1 KGHSH, CDR2 LQKENI. The CDR3 is 14 residues long. This CDR3 is CASSPDTGTKTQYF. CDR3 sequence (DNA): TGTGCCAGCTCACCGGACACAGGGACGAAGACCCAGTACTTC.

The V and J genes are TRBV3-1 (or the pseudogene TRBV3-2) and TRBJ2-1, with TRBD2 matching over 8 bases. Germline V CDR1 and CDR2: LGHDT, YNNKEL (reference sequence). The ends lost 4 bases at V and 7 bases at J; junction bases unmatched: 12. CDR3 length: 16 residues. The CDR3 protein is CASSPRTSSTVNEQFF. The CDR3, as DNA: TGTGCCAGCAGCCCCCGGACTAGCTCGACGGTAAATGAGCAGTTCTTC.

This chain uses TRBV4-1 with TRBJ2-5; weak D call: TRBD1 (5 bases). Germline V lookup: CDR1 MGHRA, CDR2 YSYEKL. Trimming removed 3 bases at V and 4 bases at J, with 9 bases between. The CDR3 extends over 13 amino acids. CDR3 nucleotide sequence: TGCGCCAGCAGCCAGGGGCGCGCAGAGACCCAGTACTTC. Its translation: CASSQGRAETQYF.

The chain has TRBV13 and TRBJ1-1, with 7 bases that match TRBD1. The CDR3 is 16 amino acids. J gave up 0 bases and V 4 bases, and 8 bases lay outside the gene matches. The germline V gene has CDR1 PRHDT and CDR2 FYEKMQ (reference sequence). For the CDR3, the DNA is TGTGCCAGCAGCTCCTTCGAAGGGGGCATGAACACTGAAGCTTTCTTT. Protein product: CASSSFEGGMNTEAFF. Based on the CDR3 plus reference TRBV13 and TRBJ1-1, the full variable domain is AAGVIQSPRHLIKEKRETATLKCYPIPRHDTVYWYQQGPGQDPQFLISFYEKMQSDKGSIPDRFSAQQFSDYHSELNMSSLELGDSALYFCASSSFEGGMNTEAFFGQGTRLTVV.

This clone was found once. V is TRBV28 and J is TRBJ1-5; TRBD1 matches 10 bases. Germline V lookup: CDR1 MDHEN, CDR2 SYDVKM. The CDR3 sequence is 16 residues long. The V and J ends lost 2 bases and 5 bases, in that order; junction bases with no gene match: 6. CDR3 amino acids: CASSLATGTGDQPQHF. In nucleotides, the CDR3 is TGTGCCAGCAGTTTAGCCACCGGGACAGGGGATCAGCCCCAGCATTTT.

The rearrangement links TRBV7-8 to TRBJ1-1, with a tentative D call TRBD1 (6 bases). The V gene's germline CDR1 is SGHVS and CDR2 FQNEAQ. Trimming shortened V by 6 bases and J by 1 base, and 18 bases separated the two germline ends. The CDR3 totals 16 residues. CDR3 residues: CASSYRTVFENTEAFF. The DNA of the CDR3 is TGTGCCAGCAGTTATAGGACAGTTTTCGAGAACACTGAAGCTTTCTTT.

The rearrangement links TRBV28 to TRBJ1-5; the D gene is possibly TRBD1 (6 bases). CDR3 length equals 15 residues. CDR1 and CDR2 from the germline V gene are MDHEN and SYDVKM. Between the trimmed V and J ends, which lost 6 bases and 2 bases, there was a span of 14 bases. CDR3 nucleotides: TGTGCCAGCAGCCAGGGACACTGGGGCAATCAGCCCCAGCATTTT. Translating gives CASSQGHWGNQPQHF.

The J gene is TRBJ1-6, the V gene TRBV27, with D maybe TRBD1 (5 bases). The germline gives CDR1 MNHEY, CDR2 SMNVEV (reference sequence). V lost 7 bases and J 1 base, leaving 17 bases between the germline ends. The CDR3 spans 17 residues. The CDR3 loop reads CASTPGPGWSYNSPLHF. CDR3 DNA: TGTGCCAGCACCCCTGGGCCAGGGTGGTCCTATAATTCACCCCTCCACTTT.

CDR3 nucleotide sequence: TGTGCCAGTAGTATCGGAGAGATGAACACTGAAGCTTTCTTT. This gives the protein CASSIGEMNTEAFF. The chain uses TRBV19 and TRBJ1-1; no firm D call. Germline V CDR1 and CDR2: LNHDA, SQIVND (reference sequence). The CDR3 length is 14 residues. V lost 3 bases and J lost 0, with 8 bases in between.

CDR3 region: CASSTLESNEQFF. The CDR3 DNA reads TGTGCCAGTAGTACGCTCGAGTCCAATGAGCAGTTCTTC. The rearrangement joins TRBV19 to TRBJ2-1; no clear D gene. The ends were cut back, 4 bases at V and 6 bases at J, with 10 bases in the middle. The CDR3 totals 13 residues. Germline-derived CDR1 and CDR2 are LNHDA and SQIVND (reference sequence). Complete variable domain (other parts from reference TRBV19 and TRBJ2-1): DGGITQSPKYLFRKEGQNVTLSCEQNLNHDAMYWYRQDPGQGLRLIYYSQIVNDFQKGDIAEGYSVSREKKESFPLTVTSAQKNPTAFYLCASSTLESNEQFFGPGTRLTVL.

The V call is TRBV28, the J call TRBJ2-5, with a weak D call TRBD2 (5 bases). Germline lookup yields CDR1 MDHEN and CDR2 SYDVKM. This CDR3 contains 11 residues. The V and J ends lost 5 bases and 6 bases respectively, with 7 bases between them. The CDR3 nucleotides are TGTGCCAGCAGTGGGGAGCAGACCCAGTACTTC. Amino acids: CASSGEQTQYF.

The chain joins TRBV5-5 to TRBJ2-1, with D hard to call. The germline CDR1 and CDR2 sequences are SGHKS and YYEKEE (reference sequence). The V end lost 0 bases, the J end lost 0 bases, and 7 bases lay between the germline ends. CDR3 size: 15 residues. The CDR3, as DNA: TGTGCCAGCAGCTTGGGACAAAACTCCTACAATGAGCAGTTCTTC. It encodes CASSLGQNSYNEQFF.

The chain is built from TRBV18 and TRBJ1-3; possible D gene TRBD1, 5 bases. Germline CDR1 is KGHSH and CDR2 is LQKENI. CDR3 size: 16 residues. V lost 0 bases to trimming and J lost 3 bases, with 12 bases between them. The CDR3 region has the DNA TGTGCCAGCTCACCACCGCAGGGAAGGGTTGGAAACACCATATATTTT. This gives the protein CASSPPQGRVGNTIYF. The full variable domain, rest sourced from reference TRBV18 and TRBJ1-3, is NAGVMQNPRHLVRRRGQEARLRCSPMKGHSHVYWYRQLPEEGLKFMVYLQKENIIDESGMPKERFSAEFPKEGPSILRIQQVVRGDSAAYFCASSPPQGRVGNTIYFGEGSWLTVV.

This chain joins TRBV13 and TRBJ2-7; 10 positions match TRBD2. The trim removed 3 bases at V and 3 bases at J, leaving 8 bases unmatched. The CDR3 is 16 amino acids. Germline V gives CDR1 PRHDT, CDR2 FYEKMQ (reference sequence). CDR3: CASSFLSSSGGYEQYF. CDR3 in DNA: TGTGCCAGCAGCTTTTTGTCATCTAGCGGGGGCTACGAGCAGTACTTC.